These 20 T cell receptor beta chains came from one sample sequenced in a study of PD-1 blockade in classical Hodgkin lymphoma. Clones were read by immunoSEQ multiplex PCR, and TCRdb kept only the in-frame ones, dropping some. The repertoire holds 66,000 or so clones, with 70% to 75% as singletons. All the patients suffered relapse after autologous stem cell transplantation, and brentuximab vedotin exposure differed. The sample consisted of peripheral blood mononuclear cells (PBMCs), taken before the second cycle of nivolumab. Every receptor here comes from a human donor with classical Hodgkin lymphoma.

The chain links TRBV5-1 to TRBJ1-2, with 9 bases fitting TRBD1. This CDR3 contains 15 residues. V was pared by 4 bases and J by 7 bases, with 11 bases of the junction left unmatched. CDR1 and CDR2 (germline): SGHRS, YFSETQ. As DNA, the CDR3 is TGCGCCAGCAGCGGAGGACAGGGGATTTTGGGTGGCTACACCTTC. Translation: CASSGGQGILGGYTF.

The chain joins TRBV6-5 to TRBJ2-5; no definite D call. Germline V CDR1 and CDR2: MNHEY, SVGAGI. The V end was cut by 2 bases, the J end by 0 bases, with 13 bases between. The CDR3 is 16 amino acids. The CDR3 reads CASSYQDGFYQETQYF. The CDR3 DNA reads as TGTGCCAGCAGTTACCAGGACGGGTTTTACCAAGAGACCCAGTACTTC.

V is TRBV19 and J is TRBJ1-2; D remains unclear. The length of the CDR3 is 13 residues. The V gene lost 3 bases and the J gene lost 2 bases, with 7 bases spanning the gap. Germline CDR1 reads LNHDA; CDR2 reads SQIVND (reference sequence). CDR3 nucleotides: TGTGCCAGTAGTATTCTGGGGAACTATGGCTACACCTTC. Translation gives CASSILGNYGYTF.

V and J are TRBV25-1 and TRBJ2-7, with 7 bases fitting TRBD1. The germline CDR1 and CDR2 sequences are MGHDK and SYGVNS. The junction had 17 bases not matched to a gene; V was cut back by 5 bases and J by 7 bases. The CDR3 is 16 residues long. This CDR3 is CASSPGYERGLREQYF. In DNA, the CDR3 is TGTGCCAGCAGTCCCGGTTATGAGAGGGGGCTGAGAGAGCAGTACTTC.

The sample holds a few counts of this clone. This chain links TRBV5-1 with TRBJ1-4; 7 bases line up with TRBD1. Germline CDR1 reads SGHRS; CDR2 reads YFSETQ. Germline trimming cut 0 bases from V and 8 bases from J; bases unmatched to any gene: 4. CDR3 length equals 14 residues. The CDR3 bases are TGCGCCAGCAGCTTGGGGGACAGCCGGGAAAAACTGTTTTTT. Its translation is CASSLGDSREKLFF.

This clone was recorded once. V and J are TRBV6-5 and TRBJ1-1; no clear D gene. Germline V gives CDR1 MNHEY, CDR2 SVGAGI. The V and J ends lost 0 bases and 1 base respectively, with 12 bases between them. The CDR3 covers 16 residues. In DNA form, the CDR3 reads TGTGCCAGCAGTTACTCATGGGATAACGGGAACACTGAAGCTTTCTTT. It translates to CASSYSWDNGNTEAFF.

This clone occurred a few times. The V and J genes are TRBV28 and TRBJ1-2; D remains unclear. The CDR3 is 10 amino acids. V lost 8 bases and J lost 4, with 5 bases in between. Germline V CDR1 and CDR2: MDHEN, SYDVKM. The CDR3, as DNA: TGTGCCAGCGGAGTCTATGGCTACACCTTC. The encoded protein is CASGVYGYTF.

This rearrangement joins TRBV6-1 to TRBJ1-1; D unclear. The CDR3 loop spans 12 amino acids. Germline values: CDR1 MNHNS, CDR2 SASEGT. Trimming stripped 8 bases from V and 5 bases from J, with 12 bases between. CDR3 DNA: TGTGCCAGCCTTGGGTGGCGGACTGAAGCTTTCTTT. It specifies CASLGWRTEAFF.

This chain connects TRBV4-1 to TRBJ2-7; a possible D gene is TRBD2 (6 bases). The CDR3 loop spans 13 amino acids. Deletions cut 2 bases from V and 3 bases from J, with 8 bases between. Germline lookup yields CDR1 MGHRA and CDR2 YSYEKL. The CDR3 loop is CASSQRGYYEQYF. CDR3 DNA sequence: TGCGCCAGCAGCCAACGGGGGTACTACGAGCAGTACTTC.

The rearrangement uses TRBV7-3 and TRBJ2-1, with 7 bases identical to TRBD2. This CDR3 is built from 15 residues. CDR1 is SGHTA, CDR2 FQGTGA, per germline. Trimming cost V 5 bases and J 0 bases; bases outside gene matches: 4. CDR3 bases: TGTGCCAGCAGCCAACTAGCGAACTCCTACAATGAGCAGTTCTTC. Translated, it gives CASSQLANSYNEQFF.

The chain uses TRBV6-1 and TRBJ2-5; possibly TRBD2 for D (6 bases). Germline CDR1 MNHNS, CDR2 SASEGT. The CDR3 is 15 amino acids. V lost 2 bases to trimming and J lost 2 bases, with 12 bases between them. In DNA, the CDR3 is TGTGCCAGCAGTGAACGACTAGTTCGGCAAGAGACCCAGTACTTC. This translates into CASSERLVRQETQYF.

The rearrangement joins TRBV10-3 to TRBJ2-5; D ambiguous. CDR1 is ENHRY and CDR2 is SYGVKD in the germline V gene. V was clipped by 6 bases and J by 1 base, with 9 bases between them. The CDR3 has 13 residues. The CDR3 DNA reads TGTGCCATCAGCTCAGGAATCCAAGAGACCCAGTACTTC. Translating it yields CAISSGIQETQYF.

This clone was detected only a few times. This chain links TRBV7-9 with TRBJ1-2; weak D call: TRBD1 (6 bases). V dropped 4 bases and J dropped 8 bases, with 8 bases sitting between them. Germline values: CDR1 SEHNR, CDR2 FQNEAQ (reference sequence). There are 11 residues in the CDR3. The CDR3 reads CASSYQGGYTF. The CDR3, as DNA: TGTGCCAGCAGCTACCAGGGGGGCTACACCTTC.

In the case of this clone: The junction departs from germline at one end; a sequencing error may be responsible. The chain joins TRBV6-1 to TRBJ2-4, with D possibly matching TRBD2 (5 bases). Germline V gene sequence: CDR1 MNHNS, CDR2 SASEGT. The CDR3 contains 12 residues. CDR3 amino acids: CASREPGNVQYF. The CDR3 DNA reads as TGTGCCAGCAGGGAACCGGGAAACGTTCAGTACTTC.

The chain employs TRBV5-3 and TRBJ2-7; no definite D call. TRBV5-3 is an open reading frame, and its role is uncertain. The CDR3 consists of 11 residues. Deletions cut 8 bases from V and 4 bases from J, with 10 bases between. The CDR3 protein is CASSREYEQYF. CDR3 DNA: TGTGCCAGCAGCCGCGAGTACGAGCAGTACTTC.

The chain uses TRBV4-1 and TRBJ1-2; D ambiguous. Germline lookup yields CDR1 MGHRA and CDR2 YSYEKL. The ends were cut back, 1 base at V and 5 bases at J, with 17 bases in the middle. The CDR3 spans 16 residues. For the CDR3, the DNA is TGCGCCAGCAGCCAAGGGGGAAACAGCCCAACTTATGGCTACACCTTC. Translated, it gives CASSQGGNSPTYGYTF.

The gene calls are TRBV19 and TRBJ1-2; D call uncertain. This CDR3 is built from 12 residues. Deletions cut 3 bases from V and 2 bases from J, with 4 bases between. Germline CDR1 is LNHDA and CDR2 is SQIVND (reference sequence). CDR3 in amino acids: CASSIQNYGYTF. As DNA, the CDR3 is TGTGCCAGTAGTATTCAGAACTATGGCTACACCTTC.

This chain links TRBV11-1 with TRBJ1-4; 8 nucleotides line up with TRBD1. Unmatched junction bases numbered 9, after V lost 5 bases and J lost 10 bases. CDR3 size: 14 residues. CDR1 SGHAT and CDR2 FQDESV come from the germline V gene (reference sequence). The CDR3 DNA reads TGTGCCAGCAGCCGACGGACAGGGACGGGAAAACTGTTTTTT. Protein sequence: CASSRRTGTGKLFF.

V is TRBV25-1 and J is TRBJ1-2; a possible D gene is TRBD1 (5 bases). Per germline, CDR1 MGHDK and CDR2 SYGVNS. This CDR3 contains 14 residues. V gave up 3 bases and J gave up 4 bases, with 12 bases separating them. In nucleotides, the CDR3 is TGTGCCAGCAGTGAGTTGACAGCGTTCTATGGCTACACCTTC. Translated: CASSELTAFYGYTF.

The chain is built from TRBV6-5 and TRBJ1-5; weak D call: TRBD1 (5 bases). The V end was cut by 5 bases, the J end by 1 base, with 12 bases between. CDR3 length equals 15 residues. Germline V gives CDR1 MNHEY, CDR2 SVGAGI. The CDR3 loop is CASSGEGASNQPQHF. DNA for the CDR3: TGTGCCAGCAGTGGGGAAGGGGCGAGCAATCAGCCCCAGCATTTT.